Sequencing of this T cell receptor beta chain was carried out in a study of spatial heterogeneity in lung cancer. Turning to the study itself: Beta-chain sequences were consistently detected more often than alpha-chain sequences. The average count in raw reads for each unique TCR and UMI combination exceeded nine appearances.

As for time point: sample taken at primary tumor resection. Donation came from roughly 72 patients with untreated early-stage non-small cell lung cancer. Unsorted whole RNA samples from tumor, nontumor lung or frozen PBMC were sequenced. This clonotype turned up a few times. With V trimmed by 2 bases and J by 0 bases, 10 bases remained unmatched. The CDR3 runs 19 residues. Germline loops: CDR1 PRHDT, CDR2 FYEKMQ (reference sequence). TCRdb independently ran MiXCR on the 5' RACE reads; one entry per CDR3 protein. The sample holds 85,000 to 100,000 distinct CDR3 sequences, less than 15% seen once. Sequencing used PBMCs, obtained at surgery. The source of this sequence is a male donor with early-stage non-small cell lung cancer. The V gene is TRBV13, the J gene TRBJ2-3, with 11 bases aligning to TRBD2. The CDR3 DNA follows: TGTGCCAGCAGCTTATTTGGGCTAGCGGGAGGCAAGAGCACAGATACGCAGTATTTT. Translated: CASSLFGLAGGKSTDTQYF.